The source of this T cell receptor (beta chain) is a study of regulatory T cells in long-lasting Graves disease. Overall study context: Graves' patients who were just diagnosed had used antithyroid drugs for under 3 months.

To make TCR beta libraries, researchers used iRepertoire HTBI primers and Arm-PCR of CDR3 regions. As handled by the study authors: Taken together, the samples had around 60 TRBV and 14 TRBJ segments identified. TCRdb called the multiplex PCR reads again in MiXCR, with one record for every CDR3 protein. What appears here as the V and J calls and clone size reflects TCRdb's work, not the paper's. The sample has 250,000 or so distinct CDR3 sequences, 18% seen once. Time point noted: newly diagnosed GD, antithyroid drugs for less than 3 months. Scientists built the TCR library using RNA that was extracted from PBMCs. Peripheral blood, at roughly 10 milliliters, went into EDTA tubes. This clonotype was counted many times. No antigen is known for it. Study findings and constraints: Comparison showed that persistent patients shared more public clonotypes (roughly 2,700) than new patients (966).

These same records also appear under a second study, on T cells in Graves' hyperthyroidism and ophthalmopathy.

The sequencing here drew on peripheral blood mononuclear cells (PBMCs), taken at new diagnosis, from a patient treated with antithyroid drugs. This sequence originates from a woman aged 25 to 39 with Graves disease.

CDR3 DNA sequence: TGTGCCAGCAGTTACGGAATGGGGAGAGCTAACTATGGCTACACCTTC. Translating it yields CASSYGMGRANYGYTF. The chain couples TRBV6-2 or TRBV6-3 to TRBJ1-2, with no clear D. Germline loops: CDR1 MNHEY, CDR2 SVGEGT. The CDR3 runs 16 residues. Trimming left V 2 bases short and J 0 bases short, with 13 bases between.